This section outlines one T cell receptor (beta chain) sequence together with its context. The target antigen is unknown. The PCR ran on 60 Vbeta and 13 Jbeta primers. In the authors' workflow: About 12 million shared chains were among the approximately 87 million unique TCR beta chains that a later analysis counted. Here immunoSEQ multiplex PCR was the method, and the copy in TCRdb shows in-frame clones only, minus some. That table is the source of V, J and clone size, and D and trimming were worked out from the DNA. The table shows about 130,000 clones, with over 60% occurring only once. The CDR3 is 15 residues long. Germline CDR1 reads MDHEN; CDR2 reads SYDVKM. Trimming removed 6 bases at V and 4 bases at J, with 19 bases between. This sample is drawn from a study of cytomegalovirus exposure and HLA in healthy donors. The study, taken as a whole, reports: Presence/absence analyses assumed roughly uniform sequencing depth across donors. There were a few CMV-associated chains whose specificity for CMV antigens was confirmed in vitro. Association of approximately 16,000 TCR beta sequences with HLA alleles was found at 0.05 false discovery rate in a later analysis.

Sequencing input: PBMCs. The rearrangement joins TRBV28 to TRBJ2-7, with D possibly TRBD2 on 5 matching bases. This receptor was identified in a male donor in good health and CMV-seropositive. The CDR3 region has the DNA TGTGCCAGCAGCCACGGACTGCGGTGGGGTTACGAGCAGTACTTC. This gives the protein CASSHGLRWGYEQYF.